The 10 T cell receptor beta chains presented below share a single source sample, sequenced in a study of glioma-infiltrating T cells. Amplification of TCR alpha and beta CDR3 regions from RNA used iRepertoire nested multiplex PCR. In TCRdb, the multiplex PCR reads were re-called with MiXCR into one record per CDR3 protein. The top ten hold approximately 7% of the sample, which has approximately 90,000 distinct CDR3 sequences, about 23% seen once. Sequenced sample: glioma tissue, nonneoplastic brain tissue, or PBMCs (not recorded which). These receptors were collected from a human donor with low-grade glioma or glioblastoma, undergoing nonglioma brain surgery, or in good health (not recorded which).

This chain joins TRBV5-1 and TRBJ2-7; D unclear. The ends were cut back, 3 bases at V and 11 bases at J, with 21 bases in the middle. This CDR3 comprises 14 residues. The germline gives CDR1 SGHRS, CDR2 YFSETQ. CDR3 region: CASSYSPDSPEEYF. DNA for the CDR3: TGCGCCAGCAGCTATAGCCCTGATTCGCCAGAGGAGTACTTC.

This clonotype was picked up many times. J is TRBJ1-1 and V is TRBV2; 8 bases line up with TRBD1. The junction had 11 bases not matched to a gene; V was cut back by 4 bases and J by 4 bases. Germline V CDR1 and CDR2: SNHLY, FYNNEI. CDR3 length equals 16 residues. The CDR3 region has the DNA TGTGCCAGCAGTGTGCGGAACAGGGGGTATAGCACTGAAGCTTTCTTT. Translating gives CASSVRNRGYSTEAFF.

Comment on this clonotype: At one of its ends the junction is not consistent with the germline gene, which may arise from a read error. V gene TRBV25-1 combines with J gene TRBJ1-3; unclear D gene. Germline CDR1 and CDR2: MGHDK and SYGVNS. CDR3 length equals 15 residues. The CDR3, as DNA: TGTGCCAGCAGTGATGGCCGGAGCTCTGGAAATACCATATATTTT. It specifies CASSDGRSSGNTIYF.

Ten or more counts support this clonotype. The genes are TRBV6-1 and TRBJ1-6, with a weak D call TRBD1 (5 bases). CDR1 is MNHNS and CDR2 is SASEGT in the germline V gene. The ends were cut back, 2 bases at V and 8 bases at J, with 13 bases in the middle. The CDR3 length is 15 residues. The CDR3 loop reads CASSELRAKDSPLHF. The CDR3 DNA sequence: TGTGCCAGCAGTGAACTCAGGGCAAAGGATTCACCCCTCCACTTT.

In its sample, this clonotype was seen many times. This sequence joins TRBV12-3 or TRBV12-4 and TRBJ1-2, with D hard to call. The CDR3 loop spans 15 amino acids. V was pared by 6 bases and J by 4 bases, with 18 bases between. The CDR3 is CASSLRRTDSYGYTF. As DNA, the CDR3 is TGTGCCAGCAGCCTTCGACGGACCGACTCCTATGGCTACACCTTC.

This clonotype came up a few times. The junction differs from germline at one of its ends, possibly a read error. This sequence joins TRBV5-1 and TRBJ2-7; no clear D gene. The CDR3 extends over 13 amino acids. CDR1 and CDR2 from the germline V gene are SGHRS and YFSETQ. The CDR3 here is CASSRQLGYEQYF. The CDR3 DNA reads as TGCGCTAGCAGTCGACAACTGGGCTACGAGCAGTACTTC.

For this clonotype: At one end the junction does not follow the germline gene, possibly because of a read error. The J gene is TRBJ2-1, the V gene TRBV18; tentatively, D is TRBD1 or TRBD2 (5 bases each). CDR1 and CDR2 from the germline V gene are KGHSH and LQKENI. The CDR3 totals 15 residues. CDR3: CASSPGTTDYNEQSF. In DNA form, the CDR3 reads TGTGCCAGCTCACCTGGGACCACCGACTACAATGAGCAGTCCTTC.

The table lists this clonotype with many counts. The genes are TRBV2 and TRBJ1-1; D possibly corresponds to TRBD1 (6 bases). This CDR3 comprises 13 residues. Deletions cut 6 bases from V and 6 bases from J, with 14 bases between. The V gene's germline CDR1 is SNHLY and CDR2 FYNNEI. CDR3 DNA sequence: TGTGCCAGCAGAGCAACAGGGCTCGCTGAAGCTTTCTTT. It specifies CASRATGLAEAFF.

To note about this clonotype: Given a much more abundant clone one base away, this may be a read error. This rearrangement joins TRBV12-3 or TRBV12-4 to TRBJ2-7; 7 positions agree with TRBD1. The ends lost 7 bases at V and 2 bases at J; junction bases unmatched: 8. This CDR3 has 14 amino acids. CDR3 region: CASTPDRIPYEQYF. The CDR3 coding sequence is TGTGCCAGCACCCCGGACAGGATACCCTACGAGCAGTACTTC.

To note about this clonotype: A read error may be the cause here, since a much bigger clone is one base away. The chain has TRBV6-4 and TRBJ2-4; D not resolved. Trimming cost V 2 bases and J 7 bases, with 3 bases left between them. The CDR3 has 11 residues. The germline V gene encodes CDR1 MRHNA and CDR2 SNTAGT. For the CDR3, the DNA is TGTGCCAGCAGTGACGAGAACATTCAGTACTTC. Translation gives CASSDENIQYF.